These T cell receptor beta chains were read from a single sample in a study of low-dose radiotherapy and immunotherapy resistance in tumors. TCRdb reanalysed the reads using MiXCR and keeps one entry per CDR3 protein. Of under 90,000 distinct CDR3 sequences detected, less than 20% appear once; the ten largest clones hold approximately 1.5%. The input for sequencing was PBMCs, taken after low-dose radiotherapy plus immunotherapy. Source of these receptors: a male donor with prostate cancer. Each CDR3 is given without its conserved first and last residue. Clone size is shown for a subset of rows, as once, few, many or a class of expanded clone.

v_call: TRBV5-1
clone_size: many
j_call: TRBJ2-2
cdr3_aa: ASSLDPNTGELF

v_call: TRBV30
clone_size: -
j_call: TRBJ2-5
cdr3_aa: AWSSGAHGTQY

v_call: TRBV20-1
clone_size: many
j_call: TRBJ1-5
cdr3_aa: SARDRGRMMANQPQH

v_call: TRBV28
clone_size: many
j_call: TRBJ2-7
cdr3_aa: ASRTGTPTGEQY

v_call: TRBV28
clone_size: many
j_call: TRBJ2-4
cdr3_aa: ASSVTGTLIKNIQY

v_call: TRBV6-2/TRBV6-3
clone_size: many
j_call: TRBJ1-1
cdr3_aa: ASSWGMNTEAF

v_call: TRBV7-3
clone_size: many
j_call: TRBJ2-2
cdr3_aa: ASSLPSTGELF

v_call: TRBV20-1
clone_size: many
j_call: TRBJ2-1
cdr3_aa: SARGTSGNNEQF

v_call: TRBV7-9
clone_size: many
j_call: TRBJ2-5
cdr3_aa: ASSLGLAAAETQY

v_call: TRBV6-2/TRBV6-3
clone_size: few
j_call: TRBJ2-3
cdr3_aa: ASSYPGLAGADTQY

v_call: TRBV15
clone_size: -
j_call: TRBJ2-3
cdr3_aa: ATSPMWTSGLRGTDTQY

v_call: TRBV6-2/TRBV6-3
clone_size: many
j_call: TRBJ2-1
cdr3_aa: ASSFSNNEQF

v_call: TRBV20-1
clone_size: many
j_call: TRBJ2-7
cdr3_aa: SAPSPRDTGREQY

v_call: TRBV2
clone_size: many
j_call: TRBJ2-7
cdr3_aa: ASSDFSRGSGGQY

v_call: TRBV28
clone_size: many
j_call: TRBJ2-5
cdr3_aa: ASSFMGTRGGTQY

v_call: TRBV28
clone_size: many
j_call: TRBJ2-7
cdr3_aa: ASKVLGQGDYEQY

v_call: TRBV7-9
clone_size: many
j_call: TRBJ2-5
cdr3_aa: ASSLAIGLQGPPETQY

v_call: TRBV18
clone_size: many
j_call: TRBJ2-5
cdr3_aa: ASSPGQGPLETQY

v_call: TRBV28
clone_size: many
j_call: TRBJ2-1
cdr3_aa: ASRYGGTSYNEQF

v_call: TRBV29-1
clone_size: many
j_call: TRBJ2-5
cdr3_aa: SVEQGARQETQY

v_call: TRBV28
clone_size: many
j_call: TRBJ2-1
cdr3_aa: ASSNTVYNEQF

v_call: TRBV18
clone_size: -
j_call: TRBJ2-1
cdr3_aa: ANSPPRTGGYNEQF

v_call: TRBV5-1
clone_size: -
j_call: TRBJ2-2
cdr3_aa: ASSFDVANTGELF

v_call: TRBV23-1
clone_size: many
j_call: TRBJ2-5
cdr3_aa: ASSQADNQETQY

v_call: TRBV28
clone_size: many
j_call: TRBJ1-5
cdr3_aa: ASSLSYWRQPQH